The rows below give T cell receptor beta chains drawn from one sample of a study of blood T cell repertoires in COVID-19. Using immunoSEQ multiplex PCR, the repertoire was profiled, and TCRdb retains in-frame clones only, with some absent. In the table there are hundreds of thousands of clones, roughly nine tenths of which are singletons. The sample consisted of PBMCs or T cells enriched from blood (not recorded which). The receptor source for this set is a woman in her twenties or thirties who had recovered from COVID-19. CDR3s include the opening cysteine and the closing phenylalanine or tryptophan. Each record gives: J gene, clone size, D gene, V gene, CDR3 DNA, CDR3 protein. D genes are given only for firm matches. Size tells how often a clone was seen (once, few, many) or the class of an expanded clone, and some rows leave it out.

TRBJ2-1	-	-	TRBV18	TGTGCCAGCTCACCAACTAGTCACGACAATGAGCAGTTCTTC	CASSPTSHDNEQFF
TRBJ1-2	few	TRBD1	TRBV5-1	TGCGCCAGCAACATACAGGGGATTAACTATGGCTACACCTTC	CASNIQGINYGYTF
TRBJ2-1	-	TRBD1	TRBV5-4	TGTGCCAGCAGCTTGGGCGGGGACAGGGGTCACAATGAGCAGTTCTTC	CASSLGGDRGHNEQFF
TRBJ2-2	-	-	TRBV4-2	TGTGCCAGCAGCCTATTCGATCGGTTAACCGGGGAGCTGTTTTTT	CASSLFDRLTGELFF
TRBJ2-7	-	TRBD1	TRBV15	TGTGCCACCAGCAGAAGGGGACAGAAATACGAGCAGTACTTC	CATSRRGQKYEQYF
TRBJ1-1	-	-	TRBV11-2	TGTGCCAGCAGCCCCTGGGGCCCAGGGACTGAAGCTTTCTTT	CASSPWGPGTEAFF
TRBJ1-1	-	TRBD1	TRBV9	TGTGCCAGCAGCGCTAGCGCAGGGGGCACTGAAGCTTTCTTT	CASSASAGGTEAFF
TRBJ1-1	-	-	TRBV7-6	TGTGCCAGCAGCGCCTATGTGAGCACTGAAGCTTTCTTT	CASSAYVSTEAFF
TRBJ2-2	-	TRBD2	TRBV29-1	TGCAGCGTTGTGGGGTTCCCAGCGGGGGACACCGGGGAGCTGTTTTTT	CSVVGFPAGDTGELFF
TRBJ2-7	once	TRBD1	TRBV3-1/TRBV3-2	TGTGCCAGCAGCTTCCCGGGACAGGGGTCCTACGAGCAGTACTTC	CASSFPGQGSYEQYF
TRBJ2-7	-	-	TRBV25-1	TGTGCCAGCAGTGAAAGCCGTTCCGAGCAGTACTTC	CASSESRSEQYF
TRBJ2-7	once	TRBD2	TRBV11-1	TGTGCCAGCAGCTTCGGACTAGAGGGTTACGAGCAGTACTTC	CASSFGLEGYEQYF
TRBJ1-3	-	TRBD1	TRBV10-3	TGTGCCATCTCTTCGGGGACAGGCACTGGAAACACCATATATTTT	CAISSGTGTGNTIYF
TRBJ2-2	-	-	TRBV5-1	TGCGCCAGCAGCTTGAGGGTGCAGGGCACCGGGGAGCTGTTTTTT	CASSLRVQGTGELFF
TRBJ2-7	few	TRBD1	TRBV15	TGTGCCACCAGTCTGGCACAGGGGGGAAGATACGAGCAGTACTTC	CATSLAQGGRYEQYF
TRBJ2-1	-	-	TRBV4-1	TGCGCCAGCAGCCAAGTGGGAGGTGAGCAGTTCTTC	CASSQVGGEQFF
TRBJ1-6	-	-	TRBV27	TGTGCCAGCAGTTTAAAGGCCGGCAGGACCTATAATTCACCCCTCCACTTT	CASSLKAGRTYNSPLHF
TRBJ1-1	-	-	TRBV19	TGTGCCAGTAGTTCTGACAGTTTGAACACTGAAGCTTTCTTT	CASSSDSLNTEAFF
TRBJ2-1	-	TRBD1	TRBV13	TGTGCCAGCAGCTCCCGGGACAGGGATTACAATGAGCAGTTCTTC	CASSSRDRDYNEQFF
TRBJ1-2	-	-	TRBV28	TGTGCCAGCAGCCGTGGACAGAACTTTGGCTACACCTTC	CASSRGQNFGYTF
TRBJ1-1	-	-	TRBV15	TGTGCCACCAGCAGAGATCTCACTGAAGCTTTCTTT	CATSRDLTEAFF
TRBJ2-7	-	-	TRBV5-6	TGTGCCAGCAGCCCGGGGGTTACCTACGAGCAGTACTTC	CASSPGVTYEQYF
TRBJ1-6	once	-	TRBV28	TGTGCCAGCAGCCCGAGCTCCTATAATTCACCCCTCCACTTT	CASSPSSYNSPLHF
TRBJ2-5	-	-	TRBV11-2	TGTGCCAGCAGCTTAGTAGTCTTGGGGGCCTGGGAGACCCAGTACTTC	CASSLVVLGAWETQYF
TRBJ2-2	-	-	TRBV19	TGTGCCAGTGCGGGAACCGGGGAGCTGTTTTTT	CASAGTGELFF
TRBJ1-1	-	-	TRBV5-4	TGTGCCAGCAGCCTGAAGAGTGTCCACACTGAAGCTTTCTTT	CASSLKSVHTEAFF
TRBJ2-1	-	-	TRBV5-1	TGCGCCAGCAGCTTGAGGGACTGGAGCTCCTACAATGAGCAGTTCTTC	CASSLRDWSSYNEQFF
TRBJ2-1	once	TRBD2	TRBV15	TGTGCCACCAGCAGAACGAGCGGGAAGACCTACAATGAGCAGTTCTTC	CATSRTSGKTYNEQFF
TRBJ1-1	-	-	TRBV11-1	TGTGCCAGCAGCACCCGGGAGAACACTGAAGCTTTCTTT	CASSTRENTEAFF
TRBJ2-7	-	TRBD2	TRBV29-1	TGCAGCGCTGGACTAGCGGGAGCCTACGAGCAGTACTTC	CSAGLAGAYEQYF
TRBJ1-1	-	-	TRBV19	TGTGCCAGTAGTATAAGCGGAGCCAGGCGGACCCCCGAAGCTTTCTTT	CASSISGARRTPEAFF
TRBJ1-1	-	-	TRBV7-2	TGTGCCAGCAGCTTAATGCGGGGCTTGGGGGCTGAAGCTTTCTTT	CASSLMRGLGAEAFF
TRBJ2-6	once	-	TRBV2	TGTGCCAGCAGTGATAGCCGCTCTGGGGCCAACGTCCTGACTTTC	CASSDSRSGANVLTF